This T cell receptor (beta chain) was obtained from a study of CD8 T cells in ankylosing spondylitis. This clonotype has just a few counts. Its antigen is as yet unknown. In making TCR beta libraries, quantitative 5'-RACE with molecular barcodes was used. TCRdb re-analysed the 5' RACE reads in MiXCR, keeping a single row per CDR3 protein. The data contain 200,000 or so distinct CDR3 sequences, around a quarter of them singletons. General study points: Significant enrichment of disease-linked clones was reported in matched ankylosing spondylitis synovial fluid.

The length of the CDR3 is 14 residues. Trimming took 6 bases from V and 4 from J; bases not matched to a gene: 4. The gene calls are TRBV12-3 or TRBV12-4 and TRBJ1-3, with 9 bases identical to TRBD1. This clonotype was sampled from a male donor with ankylosing spondylitis or in good health (not recorded which). Sequenced input: blood, either unsorted or a sorted T cell fraction (not recorded which). Here the CDR3 DNA reads TGTGCCAGCAGCTATGGACAGGGGGGAAACACCATATATTTT. It yields the protein CASSYGQGGNTIYF.